This entry lists 16 T cell receptor beta chains sequenced from one sample in a study of blood T cells in healthy people across ages. Primed by a sample-barcoded 5' primer and a J-beta primer mix, a second PCR proceeded for about 6 to 12 cycles. MiXCR was run by TCRdb on the 5' RACE reads, yielding one entry per CDR3 protein. The sample lists fewer than 800,000 distinct CDR3 sequences, 20% to 25% seen once, with around 9.2% in the top ten. These data also formed part of another study, on T cells of mothers and their children.

Sequenced material: blood. The receptor set was obtained from a boy between 10 and 17 years old in good health.

This clonotype was picked up one time. This rearrangement joins TRBV9 to TRBJ2-4, with 8 positions matching TRBD2. The germline V gene encodes CDR1 SGDLS and CDR2 YYNGEE. V shed 4 bases and J 8 bases; nucleotides not matched to a gene: 11. There are 15 residues in the CDR3. CDR3 residues: CASSPWPGGSDIQYF. The CDR3 DNA follows: TGTGCCAGCAGCCCCTGGCCGGGAGGGTCCGACATTCAGTACTTC. Complete variable domain (other parts from reference TRBV9 and TRBJ2-4): DSGVTQTPKHLITATGQRVTLRCSPRSGDLSVYWYQQSLDQGLQFLIQYYNGEERAKGNILERFSAQQFPDLHSELNLSSLELGDSALYFCASSPWPGGSDIQYFGAGTRLSVL.

The chain employs TRBV29-1 and TRBJ2-3; the match to TRBD2 covers 9 bases. Germline CDR1 and CDR2: SQVTM and ANQGSEA. There are 15 residues in the CDR3. Losses at the gene ends were 4 bases for V and 6 bases for J; bases not matched to a gene: 11. This CDR3 is CSVGRGAGGDDTQYF. Here the CDR3 DNA reads TGCAGCGTTGGGCGAGGCGCGGGAGGGGATGATACGCAGTATTTT.

This clonotype was observed a few times. The chain links TRBV4-1 to TRBJ2-5, with 7 bases fitting TRBD1. The end of the DNA fits TRBJ2-1 better, so the J call may be wrong. The CDR3 is 18 residues long. CDR1 and CDR2 from the germline V gene are MGHRA and YSYEKL. The CDR3 nucleotides read TGCGCCAGCAGCCAAGGGTACAGGGGCACGGGCCTATACAATGAGCAGTTCTTC. Its translation is CASSQGYRGTGLYNEQFF.

This clonotype was detected only a few times. The gene calls are TRBV25-1 and TRBJ2-5, with unresolved D. The J call may not be correct, given that the DNA end is closer to TRBJ2-7. The length of the CDR3 is 13 residues. Per the germline V gene, CDR1 is MGHDK and CDR2 is SYGVNS. CDR3: CASSEGDDYEQYF. CDR3 bases: TGTGCCAGCAGTGAGGGCGACGACTACGAGCAGTACTTC.

The rearrangement joins TRBV6-2 or TRBV6-3 to TRBJ2-7, with D tentatively TRBD1 or TRBD2 (5 bases each). Germline-derived CDR1 and CDR2 are MNHEY and SVGEGT. V was pared by 8 bases and J by 4 bases, with 21 bases between. This CDR3 is 15 amino acids long. The CDR3 protein is CASGTRDGARYEQYF. The CDR3 bases are TGTGCCAGCGGAACCCGGGACGGGGCACGTTACGAGCAGTACTTC.

This clonotype was picked up a small number of times. The rearrangement links TRBV5-1 to TRBJ1-1; a weak D match, TRBD1 (6 bases). The CDR3 has 11 residues. From germline, CDR1 is SGHRS and CDR2 YFSETQ. V was clipped by 4 bases and J by 9 bases, with 10 bases between them. CDR3 sequence: CASSQDRQAFF. CDR3 DNA: TGCGCCAGCAGCCAGGACAGACAAGCTTTCTTT.

Points on this clonotype: A much larger clone lies a single base off, so this may be a read error. The chain couples TRBV29-1 to TRBJ2-3; D is undetermined. Trimming removed 2 bases at V and 6 bases at J, with 3 bases between. The CDR3 contains 10 residues. CDR1 SQVTM and CDR2 ANQGSEA come from the germline V gene. CDR3 in DNA: TGCAGCGTTGAAACGGATACGCAGTATTTT. Translation: CSVETDTQYF.

The chain employs TRBV21-1 and TRBJ2-4; the DNA was not used to check the table's D call, TRBD1. TRBV21-1 is a pseudogene locus. The CDR3 covers 13 residues. CDR3 amino acids: CASSMKQGNIQYF. CDR3 sequence (DNA): TGTGCCAGCAGCATGAAACAGGGGAACATTCAGTACTTC.

V gene TRBV10-3 combines with J gene TRBJ2-3; 7 nucleotides line up with TRBD2. CDR1 and CDR2 (germline): ENHRY, SYGVKD. This CDR3 contains 14 residues. V lost 11 bases, J lost 3 bases, and 11 bases stayed unmatched. CDR3 bases: TGTGCCGCCTGTTCACGGGGGGAGACAGATACGCAGTATTTT. It yields the protein CAACSRGETDTQYF.

This rearrangement joins TRBV7-8 to TRBJ2-7; 10 bases are shared with TRBD1. CDR3 length: 15 amino acids. Germline V gene sequence: CDR1 SGHVS, CDR2 FQNEAQ. V was clipped by 5 bases and J by 7 bases; unmatched bases: 11. In DNA, the CDR3 is TGTGCCAGCAGCATGTTGGACAGGGGGGACGGGGAGCAGTACTTC. Translation: CASSMLDRGDGEQYF.

The rearrangement uses TRBV14 and TRBJ2-3; 10 nucleotides match TRBD2. The CDR3 covers 16 residues. In germline, CDR1 is SGHDN, CDR2 FVKESK. V shed 4 bases, J shed 5 bases, and the junction held 9 bases outside the gene matches. Written as DNA, the CDR3 is TGTGCCAGCAGCCCTGAAGCGGGAGGGCCTTTAGATACGCAGTATTTT. This gives the protein CASSPEAGGPLDTQYF. The whole variable domain, remainder taken from reference TRBV14 and TRBJ2-3, is EAGVTQFPSHSVIEKGQTVTLRCDPISGHDNLYWYRRVMGKEIKFLLHFVKESKQDESGMPNNRFLAERTGGTYSTLKVQPAELEDSGVYFCASSPEAGGPLDTQYFGPGTRLTVL.

The CDR3 loop is CASNSGNSYEQYF. DNA for the CDR3: TGTGCCAGCAACAGTGGTAACTCCTACGAGCAGTACTTC. The rearrangement uses TRBV2 and TRBJ2-7; D is unresolved. CDR1 and CDR2 from the germline V gene are SNHLY and FYNNEI. The V gene lost 7 bases and the J gene lost 0 bases, with 10 bases spanning the gap. The CDR3 is 13 amino acids.

This clonotype appeared a few times. The rearrangement links TRBV6-6 to TRBJ2-5, with 11 positions matching TRBD2. Unmatched junction bases numbered 15, after V lost 6 bases and J lost 9 bases. This CDR3 spans 16 amino acids. Germline V lookup: CDR1 MNHNY, CDR2 SVGAGI (reference sequence). The CDR3 DNA follows: TGTGCCAGCAGCTCCCCTGCTAGCGGGGGGTCGGGGTCCCAGTACTTC. Translated: CASSSPASGGSGSQYF.

A word on this clonotype: A much larger clone differs from this one at a single base, so this may be a read error. The V call is TRBV2, the J call TRBJ2-2; no reliable D call. The CDR3 runs to 12 residues. Germline CDR1 SNHLY, CDR2 FYNNEI. With 3 bases removed from V and 3 bases from J, the gap between germline ends came to 2 bases. The CDR3 DNA sequence: TGTGCCAGCAGTGACTACACCGGGGAGCTGTTTTTT. Translation gives CASSDYTGELFF.

Only a few counts were recorded for this clonotype. The chain combines TRBV20-1 with TRBJ2-5; TRBD1 aligns across 9 bases. The length of the CDR3 is 14 residues. Trimming at V came to 8 bases and at J to 6 bases, leaving 13 bases not matched to a gene. The germline V gene has CDR1 DFQATT and CDR2 SNEGSKA (reference sequence). CDR3 DNA: TGCAGTCCACTAGGGGGGACAGGGCGGCAGACCCAGTACTTC. Translating it yields CSPLGGTGRQTQYF.

This clonotype was seen a few times. The chain couples TRBV3-1 to TRBJ1-5; D ambiguous. The germline CDR1 and CDR2 sequences are LGHDT and YNNKEL (reference sequence). The CDR3 spans 13 residues. Trimming cost V 0 bases and J 6 bases, with 6 bases left between them. This CDR3 is CASSQDSFQPQHF. Written as DNA, the CDR3 is TGTGCCAGCAGCCAAGACAGTTTTCAGCCCCAGCATTTT.